The 3 T cell receptor beta chains reported below all come from one sample, sequenced in a study of OX40 agonist ivuxolimab in advanced cancers. Clones were read by immunoSEQ multiplex PCR, and TCRdb kept only the in-frame ones, dropping some. The sample comprises some 66,000 clones, around 88% of which are singletons, and 0.45% to 0.65% rests with the top ten. This sample comprised CD4+ or CD8+ T cells sorted from blood, obtained in a trial of the OX40 agonist ivuxolimab. The receptors derive from an adult with an advanced solid tumor such as melanoma, head and neck, liver or kidney cancer.

This chain joins TRBV12-5 and TRBJ2-5; 8 positions match TRBD1. The CDR3 length is 15 residues. Germline values: CDR1 LGHNT, CDR2 FRNRAP. V dropped 5 bases and J dropped 4; count of bases not matched to a gene: 9. This CDR3 is CASGLGQGLGETQYF. The DNA for the CDR3 is TGTGCTAGTGGTCTCGGACAGGGCTTAGGAGAGACCCAGTACTTC.

V usage is TRBV6-5 and J usage is TRBJ1-4; tentatively, D is TRBD1 (6 bases). Germline CDR1 and CDR2: MNHEY and SVGAGI. Trimming stripped 6 bases from V and 8 bases from J, with 10 bases between. CDR3 size: 12 residues. CDR3 loop: CASSIDREKLFF. CDR3 in DNA: TGTGCCAGCAGCATCGACAGGGAAAAACTGTTTTTT.

CDR3 in DNA: TGTGCCAGTAGATTCACAGATACGCAGTATTTT. This encodes CASRFTDTQYF. The chain has TRBV19 and TRBJ2-3; D gene ambiguous. Germline CDR1 and CDR2: LNHDA and SQIVND (reference sequence). The V end lost 6 bases, the J end lost 2 bases, and 3 bases lay between the germline ends. The CDR3 is 11 amino acids.